This TCR beta chain comes out of a study of T cells after yellow fever vaccination. Turning to the study itself: SMART-Seq v4 Ultra Low Input handled preparation of low-cell-number fractions.

This clonotype was picked up a small number of times. Its specificity is not known. The CDR3 consists of 14 residues. CDR1 DFQATT and CDR2 SNEGSKA come from the germline V gene (reference sequence). Germline trimming cut 5 bases from V and 9 bases from J; bases unmatched to any gene: 9. Production of TCR cDNA was by 5'RACE template switching, which also added a universal primer site and UMIs. TCRdb called the 5' RACE reads again in MiXCR, with one record for every CDR3 protein. The table shows some 340,000 distinct CDR3 sequences, with approximately 12% occurring only once. Study outcomes and limitations: After the booster, over 95% of CD4 and about nine tenths of CD8 primary-response clones were re-detected. CD4 and CD8 compartments shared a small share of clonotypes, likely from convergent recombination.

This receptor was taken from a man aged 18 to 29 who received the YFV17D yellow fever vaccine. The specimen comprised CD4+ T cells sorted from PBMCs, sampled 45 days after the yellow fever booster vaccination. The V call is TRBV20-1, the J call TRBJ2-1; 11 bases line up with TRBD2. CDR3 sequence reads: CSAGLAGGWSEQFF. The CDR3 region has the DNA TGCAGTGCTGGCCTAGCGGGGGGTTGGAGTGAGCAGTTCTTC.